This T cell receptor beta chain appears in the sequencing data of a study of cytomegalovirus exposure and HLA in healthy donors. Study-wide points: Both high specificity and high sensitivity reportedly marked the classifier's diagnosis of cytomegalovirus status. Later analysis showed most CMV-associated TCR beta chains appearing HLA-restricted.

This CDR3 comprises 16 residues. Losses at the gene ends were 5 bases for V and 3 bases for J; bases not matched to a gene: 11. The germline V gene has CDR1 SGHRS and CDR2 YFSETQ. 60 Vbeta and 13 Jbeta primers were used in PCR. Here immunoSEQ multiplex PCR was the method, and the copy in TCRdb shows in-frame clones only, minus some. The repertoire holds about 190,000 clones, with approximately 79% as singletons. With respect to this clone: As yet, its antigen is unknown.

The J gene is TRBJ1-1, the V gene TRBV5-1; 9 positions match TRBD1. The material sequenced was PBMCs. The sequence was collected from a young woman in good health and CMV-seronegative. The CDR3 DNA reads TGCGCCAGCAGACGAACAGGGGGCGCCACGGACACTGAAGCTTTCTTT. It specifies CASRRTGGATDTEAFF.